These 11 T cell receptor beta chains were sequenced from one sample in a study of CD8 T cells in Susac syndrome. With random hexamers, roughly 0.45 to 1 ug RNA was reverse transcribed. MiXCR, run by TCRdb on the immunoSEQ multiplex PCR reads, gives a single entry per CDR3 protein. The data show about 300,000 distinct CDR3 sequences, roughly 85% seen once. Sequences were obtained from CD8+ T cells from PBMCs. Receptor source: a human donor with multiple sclerosis.

The V gene is TRBV6-5, the J gene TRBJ2-7; no reliable D call. Germline CDR1 is MNHEY and CDR2 is SVGAGI. Deletions cut 4 bases from V and 10 bases from J, with 11 bases between. CDR3 length: 11 residues. This CDR3 is CASSFLRLQYF. In DNA, the CDR3 is TGTGCCAGCAGTTTTCTAAGGCTCCAGTACTTC.

The chain carries TRBV6-2 or TRBV6-3 and TRBJ1-1; 10 positions agree with TRBD1. The J segment lost 0 bases and the V segment lost 5 bases, leaving 12 bases of the junction unmatched. The CDR3 has 18 amino acids. CDR1 and CDR2 from the germline V gene are MNHEY and SVGEGT. The CDR3 is CASSDRGRVHYMNTEAFF. CDR3 sequence (DNA): TGTGCCAGCAGTGACAGGGGGCGCGTCCATTATATGAACACTGAAGCTTTCTTT.

The V gene is TRBV29-1, the J gene TRBJ2-2; D remains ambiguous. The V end lost 0 bases, the J end lost 3 bases, and 5 bases lay between the germline ends. From germline, CDR1 is SQVTM and CDR2 ANQGSEA. CDR3 size: 13 residues. For the CDR3, the DNA is TGCAGCGTTGAAGATCCATACACCGGGGAGCTGTTTTTT. Encoded protein: CSVEDPYTGELFF.

The chain links TRBV7-9 to TRBJ2-7; D gene uncertain. This CDR3 is built from 15 residues. Trimming removed 7 bases from V and 3 bases from J, with 19 bases in between. CDR1 and CDR2 from the germline V gene are SEHNR and FQNEAQ (reference sequence). CDR3 sequence: CASTPPAELLYEQYF. The CDR3 DNA reads as TGTGCCAGCACCCCCCCCGCAGAGCTCCTCTACGAGCAGTACTTC.

The CDR3 region is CASSPLARTNEKLFF. DNA of the CDR3: TGTGCCAGCAGCCCGCTAGCCAGGACTAATGAAAAACTGTTTTTT. The chain has TRBV7-8 and TRBJ1-4; D is unresolved. V was pared by 5 bases and J by 2 bases, with 12 bases between. From germline, CDR1 is SGHVS and CDR2 FQNEAQ. This CDR3 spans 15 amino acids.

This chain uses TRBV19 with TRBJ2-1, with 7 bases fitting TRBD2. The CDR3 has 11 amino acids. Germline loops: CDR1 LNHDA, CDR2 SQIVND (reference sequence). V was pared by 11 bases and J by 6 bases, with 4 bases of the junction left unmatched. The CDR3 region is CAGGSGNEQFF. Here the CDR3 DNA reads TGTGCCGGCGGGAGCGGCAATGAGCAGTTCTTC.

The chain recombines TRBV6-1 with TRBJ1-1, with 9 bases matching TRBD1. The V gene's germline CDR1 is MNHNS and CDR2 SASEGT. Trimming removed 6 bases from V and 0 bases from J; junction bases left unmatched: 11. The CDR3 spans 17 residues. CDR3 sequence (DNA): TGTGCCAGCAGGGACGTCCCGGGACAGGGTTTGAACACTGAAGCTTTCTTT. Translated: CASRDVPGQGLNTEAFF.

The rearrangement uses TRBV5-6 and TRBJ2-7; TRBD2 matches at 10 bases. J gave up 5 bases and V 6 bases, and 17 bases lay outside the gene matches. There are 17 residues in the CDR3. Per the germline V gene, CDR1 is SGHDT and CDR2 is YYEEEE. The CDR3 nucleotides read TGTGCCAGCATCCAATGGGCCAGCGGGAGGGCACTCGACGAGCAGTACTTC. The encoded protein is CASIQWASGRALDEQYF.

This chain links TRBV5-1 with TRBJ1-2; D not resolved. V was trimmed by 1 base and J by 6 bases, leaving 13 bases between them. The CDR3 contains 14 residues. In germline, CDR1 is SGHRS, CDR2 YFSETQ. The CDR3 reads CASSLRQDGDGYTF. As DNA, the CDR3 is TGCGCCAGCAGCTTGAGGCAGGATGGCGATGGCTACACCTTC.

This chain connects TRBV4-1 to TRBJ1-5; D gene uncertain. Germline CDR1 MGHRA, CDR2 YSYEKL. Deletions cut 0 bases from V and 1 base from J, with 10 bases between. The CDR3 runs to 16 residues. The CDR3 sequence is CASSQDSGTSNQPQHF. The DNA of the CDR3 is TGCGCCAGCAGCCAAGACTCAGGAACAAGCAATCAGCCCCAGCATTTT.

This chain connects TRBV6-5 to TRBJ2-1; D call uncertain. Germline assignment: CDR1 MNHEY and CDR2 SVGAGI. The CDR3 covers 17 residues. V lost 0 bases and J lost 3, with 15 bases in between. CDR3 residues: CASSYSGGASLYNEQFF. The CDR3, as DNA: TGTGCCAGCAGTTACTCTGGCGGAGCCTCACTCTACAATGAGCAGTTCTTC.